The 15 T cell receptor beta chains presented below share a single source sample, sequenced in a study of blood T cell repertoires in COVID-19. Measured with immunoSEQ multiplex PCR; TCRdb has only the in-frame clones, and not every one. The table includes more than 250,000 clones, more than 85% detected once. Sequenced sample: PBMCs or T cells enriched from blood (not recorded which). The receptors were gathered from a woman in her twenties or thirties who had recovered from COVID-19.

The chain is built from TRBV5-4 and TRBJ2-5, with TRBD1 matching over 9 bases. This CDR3 region has 15 residues. Germline CDR1 and CDR2: SGHNT and YYREEE (reference sequence). With 3 bases clipped from V and 5 bases from J, the junction kept 8 bases outside the gene matches. CDR3 residues: CASSSKQGAGETQYF. The CDR3 nucleotides read TGTGCCAGCAGCTCTAAACAGGGGGCGGGGGAGACCCAGTACTTC.

The chain carries TRBV30 and TRBJ1-5; no firm D call. The V end lost 2 bases, the J end lost 2 bases, and 7 bases lay between the germline ends. The germline V gene encodes CDR1 GTSNPN and CDR2 SVGIG (reference sequence). CDR3 size: 13 residues. CDR3 protein: CAWSSGGNQPQHF. Written as DNA, the CDR3 is TGTGCCTGGAGTAGCGGCGGCAATCAGCCCCAGCATTTT. The variable domain in full, with the rest retrieved from reference TRBV30 and TRBJ1-5, is SQTIHQWPATLVQPVGSPLSLECTVEGTSNPNLYWYRQAAGRGLQLLFYSVGIGQISSEVPQNLSASRPQDRQFILSSKKLLLSDSGFYLCAWSSGGNQPQHFGDGTRLSIL.

The genes are TRBV30 and TRBJ1-4, with TRBD1 matching 10 bases. The germline gives CDR1 GTSNPN, CDR2 SVGIG (reference sequence). The CDR3 runs to 15 residues. The V and J ends lost 4 bases and 6 bases, in that order; junction bases with no gene match: 8. In DNA, the CDR3 is TGTGCCTGGACCAGGGACAGGGGAGAACATGAAAAACTGTTTTTT. It codes for CAWTRDRGEHEKLFF. The full variable domain, completed using reference TRBV30 and TRBJ1-4, is SQTIHQWPATLVQPVGSPLSLECTVEGTSNPNLYWYRQAAGRGLQLLFYSVGIGQISSEVPQNLSASRPQDRQFILSSKKLLLSDSGFYLCAWTRDRGEHEKLFFGSGTQLSVL.

This sequence joins TRBV9 and TRBJ2-7; 8 bases map to TRBD2. Germline V gene lookup returns CDR1 SGDLS and CDR2 YYNGEE. The CDR3 extends over 15 amino acids. V shed 6 bases and J 3 bases; nucleotides not matched to a gene: 11. Here the CDR3 reads CASTWGDSGVYEQYF. For the CDR3, the DNA is TGTGCCAGCACCTGGGGGGATAGCGGGGTCTACGAGCAGTACTTC.

V gene TRBV3-1 (or the pseudogene TRBV3-2) combines with J gene TRBJ2-7; 11 bases line up with TRBD2. J gave up 6 bases and V 4 bases, and 8 bases lay outside the gene matches. CDR1 is LGHDT, CDR2 YNNKEL, per germline (reference sequence). The length of the CDR3 is 15 residues. The CDR3 DNA follows: TGTGCCAGCAGCCTCGCCGGGACTAGCGGACTCGAGCAGTACTTC. This codes for CASSLAGTSGLEQYF.

This rearrangement joins TRBV2 to TRBJ1-2; 9 positions agree with TRBD1. J gave up 3 bases and V 6 bases, and 2 bases lay outside the gene matches. Germline V CDR1 and CDR2: SNHLY, FYNNEI. The CDR3 covers 13 residues. CDR3 in amino acids: CASSGQGHYGYTF. DNA for the CDR3: TGTGCCAGCAGCGGACAGGGGCACTATGGCTACACCTTC. Full variable domain (missing parts from reference TRBV2 and TRBJ1-2): EPEVTQTPSHQVTQMGQEVILRCVPISNHLYFYWYRQILGQKVEFLVSFYNNEISEKSEIFDDQFSVERPDGSNFTLKIRSTKLEDSAMYFCASSGQGHYGYTFGSGTRLTVV.

Regarding this clone: Other nucleotide sequences in the sample specify the same CDR3. The V call is TRBV18, the J call TRBJ1-2, with TRBD1 as a possible D gene (5 bases). The CDR3 extends over 14 amino acids. Germline values: CDR1 KGHSH, CDR2 LQKENI. The V end lost 3 bases, the J end lost 0 bases, and 8 bases lay between the germline ends. CDR3 in DNA: TGTGCCAGCTCACCCGACAGAGCTAACTATGGCTACACCTTC. Protein: CASSPDRANYGYTF.

The chain joins TRBV11-3 to TRBJ2-7, with 7 bases identical to TRBD1. The ends lost 3 bases at V and 5 bases at J; junction bases unmatched: 7. Germline values: CDR1 SGHNT, CDR2 YENEEA. The CDR3 sequence is 14 residues long. CDR3 sequence (DNA): TGTGCCAGCAGCTTTGACAGGGCTTCCCACGAGCAGTACTTC. This sequence encodes CASSFDRASHEQYF.

This chain uses TRBV24-1 with TRBJ1-3; D remains ambiguous. V was shortened by 9 bases and J by 2 bases, with 10 bases between the two germline ends. Germline values: CDR1 KGHDR, CDR2 SFDVKD. This CDR3 has 13 residues. Here the CDR3 reads CATPRRPGNTIYF. The CDR3, as DNA: TGTGCCACCCCCCGTCGTCCTGGAAACACCATATATTTT.

The rearrangement joins TRBV4-2 to TRBJ1-5; D is perhaps TRBD1 (6 bases). The CDR3 length is 15 residues. From germline, CDR1 is LGHNA and CDR2 YNFKEQ. The germline V and J ends were trimmed by 0 bases and 7 bases, with 13 bases remaining between them. The CDR3 DNA reads TGTGCCAGCAGCCAAGAAGAAGGGGGTGGGCAGCCCCAGCATTTT. Translated: CASSQEEGGGQPQHF.

This chain links TRBV5-1 with TRBJ2-1; a possible D gene is TRBD1 (6 bases). The CDR3 is made up of 11 amino acids. From germline, CDR1 is SGHRS and CDR2 YFSETQ. V was cut by 4 bases and J by 12 bases, with 11 bases left in between. The DNA for the CDR3 is TGCGCCAGCAGCACTACAGGGCCGCAGTTCTTC. It specifies CASSTTGPQFF. Filled out from reference TRBV5-1 and TRBJ2-1, the complete variable domain reads KAGVTQTPRYLIKTRGQQVTLSCSPISGHRSVSWYQQTPGQGLQFLFEYFSETQRNKGNFPGRFSGRQFSNSRSEMNVSTLELGDSALYLCASSTTGPQFFGPGTRLTVL.

This clone is a singleton in its sample. This chain uses TRBV19 with TRBJ1-1; 9 bases are a match to TRBD1. Losses at the gene ends were 4 bases for V and 6 bases for J; bases not matched to a gene: 6. Germline CDR1 LNHDA, CDR2 SQIVND (reference sequence). This CDR3 region has 14 residues. CDR3 DNA: TGTGCCAGTAGTAACACAGGGGGCGCCCCTGAAGCTTTCTTT. Amino acid sequence: CASSNTGGAPEAFF.

As for this clone: One junction end does not reproduce the germline sequence, and a read error may be involved. The chain combines TRBV3-1 (or the pseudogene TRBV3-2) with TRBJ1-2; D is uncertain. The CDR3 has 13 amino acids. CDR1 and CDR2 from the germline V gene are LGHDT and YNNKEL (reference sequence). The chain's CDR3 is CASSPTTYYGYTF. DNA of the CDR3: TGTGCCAGCAGCCCAACGACCTACTATGGTTACACCTTC.

The CDR3 is CASSFLRASGRHEQYF. As DNA, the CDR3 is TGTGCCAGCAGCTTCCTTCGGGCTAGCGGGAGACACGAGCAGTACTTC. The chain joins TRBV7-9 to TRBJ2-7; 10 bases are shared with TRBD2. The length of the CDR3 is 16 residues. With 3 bases clipped from V and 5 bases from J, the junction kept 10 bases outside the gene matches. CDR1 SEHNR and CDR2 FQNEAQ come from the germline V gene (reference sequence).

V usage is TRBV5-1 and J usage is TRBJ1-6, with D possibly being TRBD1 (6 bases). The V gene's germline CDR1 is SGHRS and CDR2 YFSETQ. V dropped 0 bases and J dropped 9 bases, with 13 bases sitting between them. There are 15 residues in the CDR3. The chain's CDR3 is CASSLEGGGGSPLHF. For the CDR3, the DNA is TGCGCCAGCAGCTTGGAAGGGGGAGGGGGTTCACCCCTCCACTTT.